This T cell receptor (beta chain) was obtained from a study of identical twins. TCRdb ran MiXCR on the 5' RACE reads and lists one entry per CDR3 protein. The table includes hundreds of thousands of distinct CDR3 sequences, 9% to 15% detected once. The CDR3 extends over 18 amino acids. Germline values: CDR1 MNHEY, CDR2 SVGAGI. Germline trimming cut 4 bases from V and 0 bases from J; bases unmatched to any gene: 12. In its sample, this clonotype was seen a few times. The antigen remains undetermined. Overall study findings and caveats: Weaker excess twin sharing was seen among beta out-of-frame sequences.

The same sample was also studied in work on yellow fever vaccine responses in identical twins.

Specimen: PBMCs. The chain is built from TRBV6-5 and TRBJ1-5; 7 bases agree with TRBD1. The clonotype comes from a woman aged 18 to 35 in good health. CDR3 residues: CASSSRFGTDYSNQPQHF. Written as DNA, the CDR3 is TGTGCCAGCAGTTCACGATTCGGGACAGATTATAGCAATCAGCCCCAGCATTTT.